Below are 15 T cell receptor beta chains sequenced from a single sample in a study of T cells after posttransplantation cyclophosphamide. Repertoires were generated with immunoSEQ multiplex PCR, while TCRdb's copy carries only in-frame clones and drops some. The sample has fewer than 8,500 clones, around four fifths seen once. Busulfan-fludarabine conditioning, marrow transplant, and cyclophosphamide on days +3 and +4 were administered. Sequencing used CD8+ T cells sorted from PBMCs, obtained 1,300 to 1,500 days after allogeneic stem cell transplant with posttransplant cyclophosphamide. The receptors shown here come from a female patient aged 50-59 years who received an allogeneic stem cell transplant from a related donor, was CMV-positive, and had no GVHD. Some T cells may have originated in the graft donor.

The chain recombines TRBV5-1 with TRBJ2-2; D might be TRBD2 (6 bases). V lost 4 bases and J lost 5, with 9 bases in between. This CDR3 has 13 amino acids. Germline loops: CDR1 SGHRS, CDR2 YFSETQ. The CDR3 DNA reads as TGCGCCAGCAGCATGGGAGGTACCGGGGAGCTGTTTTTT. Protein: CASSMGGTGELFF. Drawing the rest from reference TRBV5-1 and TRBJ2-2, the complete variable domain is KAGVTQTPRYLIKTRGQQVTLSCSPISGHRSVSWYQQTPGQGLQFLFEYFSETQRNKGNFPGRFSGRQFSNSRSEMNVSTLELGDSALYLCASSMGGTGELFFGEGSRLTVL.

The chain employs TRBV29-1 and TRBJ1-2, with D perhaps matching TRBD1 (6 bases). Trimming cost V 6 bases and J 2 bases, with 7 bases left between them. Germline-derived CDR1 and CDR2 are SQVTM and ANQGSEA. CDR3 length: 11 residues. CDR3 protein: CSVTGNYGYTF. The CDR3 DNA reads TGCAGCGTAACAGGGAACTATGGCTACACCTTC.

The chain recombines TRBV15 with TRBJ1-1; TRBD1 is a possible D gene (5 bases). Trimming took off 0 bases at V and 8 bases at J, with 16 bases between the two ends. Germline assignment: CDR1 LNHNV and CDR2 YYDKDF (reference sequence). CDR3 size: 15 residues. The CDR3 DNA follows: TGTGCCACCAGCAGAGATCTCTCTCCTCGACAGGAAGCTTTCTTT. This codes for CATSRDLSPRQEAFF.

This chain uses TRBV4-1 with TRBJ2-7; 7 bases agree with TRBD1. This CDR3 region has 15 residues. Germline trimming cut 1 base from V and 3 bases from J; bases unmatched to any gene: 6. Germline CDR1 is MGHRA and CDR2 is YSYEKL. The CDR3 nucleotides read TGCGCCAGCAGCCAAGGTACAGGGGTAAGCTACGAGCAGTACTTC. This encodes CASSQGTGVSYEQYF.

The chain is built from TRBV4-3 and TRBJ1-1; 7 bases align to TRBD1. J was trimmed by 1 base and V by 2 bases; bases with no gene match: 4. The CDR3 runs to 15 residues. In germline, CDR1 is LGHNA, CDR2 YSLEER. For the CDR3, the DNA is TGCGCCAGCAGCCAAAGACAGGGAGGGAACACTGAAGCTTTCTTT. It yields the protein CASSQRQGGNTEAFF.

This clone was seen just once. The chain carries TRBV15 and TRBJ1-1, with D perhaps matching TRBD1 (6 bases). V was cut by 3 bases and J by 1 base, with 12 bases left in between. Germline CDR1 and CDR2: LNHNV and YYDKDF (reference sequence). The length of the CDR3 is 15 residues. The CDR3 sequence is CATSRPDRSNTEAFF. The CDR3 DNA sequence: TGTGCCACCAGCAGGCCGGACAGATCGAACACTGAAGCTTTCTTT.

The rearrangement joins TRBV28 to TRBJ2-7; D unresolved. Germline assignment: CDR1 MDHEN and CDR2 SYDVKM. The CDR3 loop spans 12 amino acids. V lost 3 bases and J 5 bases, leaving 8 bases between the germline ends. CDR3 sequence (DNA): TGTGCCAGCAGTTTTGAGATTCACGAGCAGTACTTC. The encoded protein is CASSFEIHEQYF.

About this clone: A junction boundary mismatches the germline segment, possibly from a read error. The CDR3 sequence: CASSESLADTQYF. The CDR3 coding sequence is TGTGCCAGCAGCGAATCACTTGCAGATACGCAGTATTTT. The chain employs TRBV25-1 and TRBJ2-3; D not resolved. CDR3 size: 13 residues. Germline-derived CDR1 and CDR2 are MGHDK and SYGVNS.

V usage is TRBV27 and J usage is TRBJ2-1; a possible D gene is TRBD1 (6 bases). The V gene's germline CDR1 is MNHEY and CDR2 SMNVEV (reference sequence). This CDR3 is built from 16 residues. V was cut by 8 bases and J by 8 bases, with 25 bases left in between. The CDR3 DNA reads TGTGCCAGCCTCTTGACCCCAGGGGCCCGGGTCGATGAGCAGTTCTTC. Amino acids: CASLLTPGARVDEQFF.

The chain uses TRBV19 and TRBJ2-7; weak D call: TRBD1 (5 bases). CDR1 LNHDA and CDR2 SQIVND come from the germline V gene (reference sequence). The V end was cut by 5 bases, the J end by 1 base, with 6 bases between. The CDR3 spans 12 residues. In nucleotides, the CDR3 is TGTGCCAGTAGTGACAGTTCCTACGAGCAGTACTTC. Residues: CASSDSSYEQYF.

Notes on this clone: One junction end disagrees with the germline gene, perhaps due to a read error. The V call is TRBV7-8, the J call TRBJ2-7; maybe TRBD1 (6 bases). Germline V gene data show CDR1 as SGHVS and CDR2 as FQNEAQ. The CDR3 length is 14 residues. The CDR3 here is CTSSRDTSSYEQYF. CDR3 nucleotides: TGTACCAGCAGTCGGGACACGTCTTCCTACGAGCAGTACTTC.

V is TRBV13 and J is TRBJ1-1; the D is unclear. The V and J ends lost 5 bases and 7 bases respectively, with 14 bases between them. The CDR3 has 13 amino acids. The V gene's germline CDR1 is PRHDT and CDR2 FYEKMQ (reference sequence). The CDR3 loop reads CASSMDEGSEAFF. CDR3 nucleotides: TGTGCCAGCAGCATGGACGAGGGAAGTGAAGCTTTCTTT.

V usage is TRBV6-5 and J usage is TRBJ2-7; D unresolved. The CDR3 has 15 residues. V dropped 4 bases and J dropped 4 bases, with 17 bases sitting between them. Germline CDR1 MNHEY, CDR2 SVGAGI. This CDR3 reads CASSLTRVVEYEQYF. The CDR3 DNA reads TGTGCCAGCAGTTTAACCCGAGTCGTGGAGTACGAGCAGTACTTC.

The genes are TRBV27 and TRBJ2-1; 14 bases fit TRBD2. V trimming: 5 bases; J trimming: 6 bases; junction bases outside the gene matches: 0. The V gene's germline CDR1 is MNHEY and CDR2 SMNVEV (reference sequence). This CDR3 contains 14 residues. Here the CDR3 reads CASSGLAGGNEQFF. The CDR3 nucleotides are TGTGCCAGCAGTGGACTAGCGGGAGGCAATGAGCAGTTCTTC.

This clone appeared once. V usage is TRBV7-8 and J usage is TRBJ2-3; D is ambiguous. V shed 3 bases and J shed 3 bases, with 13 bases lying between them. CDR1 is SGHVS and CDR2 is FQNEAQ in the germline V gene. CDR3 length: 15 amino acids. DNA for the CDR3: TGTGCCAGCAGCTTTTATTACAGAGCTACAGATACGCAGTATTTT. This codes for CASSFYYRATDTQYF. The whole variable domain, remainder taken from reference TRBV7-8 and TRBJ2-3, is GAGVSQSPRYKVAKRGQDVALRCDPISGHVSLFWYQQALGQGPEFLTYFQNEAQLDKSGLPSDRFFAERPEGSVSTLKIQRTQQEDSAVYLCASSFYYRATDTQYFGPGTRLTVL.